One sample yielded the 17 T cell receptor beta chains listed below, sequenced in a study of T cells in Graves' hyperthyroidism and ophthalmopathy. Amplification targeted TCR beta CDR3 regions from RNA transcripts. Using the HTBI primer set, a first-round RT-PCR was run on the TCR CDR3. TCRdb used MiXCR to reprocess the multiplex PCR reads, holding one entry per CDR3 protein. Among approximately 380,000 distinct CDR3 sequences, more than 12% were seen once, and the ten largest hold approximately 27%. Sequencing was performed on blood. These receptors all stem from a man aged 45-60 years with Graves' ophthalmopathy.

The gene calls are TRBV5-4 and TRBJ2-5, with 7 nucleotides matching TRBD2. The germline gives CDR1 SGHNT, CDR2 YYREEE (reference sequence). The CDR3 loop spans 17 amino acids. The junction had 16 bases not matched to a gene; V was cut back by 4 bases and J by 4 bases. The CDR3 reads CASSREGRADPRETQYF. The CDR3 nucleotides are TGTGCCAGCAGCAGGGAGGGCAGGGCAGACCCAAGAGAGACCCAGTACTTC.

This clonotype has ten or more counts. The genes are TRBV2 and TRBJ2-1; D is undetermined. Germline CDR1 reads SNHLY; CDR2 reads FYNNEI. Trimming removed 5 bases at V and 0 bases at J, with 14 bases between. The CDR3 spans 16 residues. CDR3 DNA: TGTGCCAGCAGTTCTGTACAGAGGAGCTCCTACAATGAGCAGTTCTTC. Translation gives CASSSVQRSSYNEQFF.

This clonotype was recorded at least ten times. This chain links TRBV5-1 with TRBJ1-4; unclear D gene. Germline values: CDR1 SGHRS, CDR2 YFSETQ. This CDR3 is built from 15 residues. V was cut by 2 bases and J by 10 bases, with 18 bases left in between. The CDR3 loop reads CASSFWTDRPRKLFF. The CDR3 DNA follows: TGCGCCAGCAGCTTCTGGACGGACCGCCCGAGAAAACTGTTTTTT.

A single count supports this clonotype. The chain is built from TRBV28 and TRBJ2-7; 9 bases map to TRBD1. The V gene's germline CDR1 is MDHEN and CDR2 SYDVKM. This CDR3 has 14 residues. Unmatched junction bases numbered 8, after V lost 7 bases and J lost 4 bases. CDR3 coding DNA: TGTGCCAGCAATCCCGGGACAGGGTTTTACGAGCAGTACTTC. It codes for CASNPGTGFYEQYF.

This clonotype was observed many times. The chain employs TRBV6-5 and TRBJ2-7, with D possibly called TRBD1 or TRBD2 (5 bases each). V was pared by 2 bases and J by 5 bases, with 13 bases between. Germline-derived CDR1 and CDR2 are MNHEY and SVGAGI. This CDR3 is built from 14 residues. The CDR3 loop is CASSYGGLANEQYF. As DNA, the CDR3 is TGTGCCAGCAGTTACGGGGGTCTGGCTAACGAGCAGTACTTC.

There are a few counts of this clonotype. Here the CDR3 reads CASSLGNGVNTEAFF. The CDR3 DNA reads TGCGCCAGCAGCTTGGGTAATGGGGTGAACACTGAAGCTTTCTTT. The chain couples TRBV5-1 to TRBJ1-1; D is unclear. CDR1 is SGHRS and CDR2 is YFSETQ in the germline V gene. CDR3 size: 15 residues. Trimming stripped 0 bases from V and 0 bases from J, with 9 bases between.

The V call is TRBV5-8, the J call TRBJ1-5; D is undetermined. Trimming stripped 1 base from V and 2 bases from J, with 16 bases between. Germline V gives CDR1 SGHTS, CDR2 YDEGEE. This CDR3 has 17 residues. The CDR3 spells CASSLYVGVSGNQPQHF. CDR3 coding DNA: TGTGCCAGCAGCTTGTATGTCGGAGTTAGTGGCAATCAGCCCCAGCATTTT.

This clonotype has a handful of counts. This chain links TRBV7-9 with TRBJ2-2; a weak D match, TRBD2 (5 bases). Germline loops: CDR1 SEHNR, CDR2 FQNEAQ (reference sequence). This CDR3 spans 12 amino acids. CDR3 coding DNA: TGTGGGACCCCACGAGGGACCGGGGAGCTGTTTTTT. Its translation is CGTPRGTGELFF.

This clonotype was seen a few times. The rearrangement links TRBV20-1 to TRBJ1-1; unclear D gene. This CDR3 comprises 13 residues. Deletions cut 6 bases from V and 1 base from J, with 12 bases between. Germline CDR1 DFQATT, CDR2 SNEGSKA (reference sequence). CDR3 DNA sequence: TGCAGTGCAACACGACACCGGAACACTGAAGCTTTCTTT. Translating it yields CSATRHRNTEAFF.

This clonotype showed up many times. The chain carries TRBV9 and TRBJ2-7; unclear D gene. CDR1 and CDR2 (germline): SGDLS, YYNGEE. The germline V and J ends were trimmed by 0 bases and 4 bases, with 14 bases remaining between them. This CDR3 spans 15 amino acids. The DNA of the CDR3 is TGTGCCAGCAGCGTAGGGGTACGGCCTGATTACGAGCAGTACTTC. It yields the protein CASSVGVRPDYEQYF. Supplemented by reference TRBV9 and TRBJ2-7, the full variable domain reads DSGVTQTPKHLITATGQRVTLRCSPRSGDLSVYWYQQSLDQGLQFLIQYYNGEERAKGNILERFSAQQFPDLHSELNLSSLELGDSALYFCASSVGVRPDYEQYFGPGTRLTVT.

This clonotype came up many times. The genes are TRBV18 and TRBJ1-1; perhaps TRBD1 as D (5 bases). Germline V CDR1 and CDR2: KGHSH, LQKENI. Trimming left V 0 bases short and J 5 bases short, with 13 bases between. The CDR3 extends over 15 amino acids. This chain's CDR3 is CASSPPGRGGTEAFF. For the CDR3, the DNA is TGTGCCAGCTCACCACCTGGGAGGGGAGGAACTGAAGCTTTCTTT.

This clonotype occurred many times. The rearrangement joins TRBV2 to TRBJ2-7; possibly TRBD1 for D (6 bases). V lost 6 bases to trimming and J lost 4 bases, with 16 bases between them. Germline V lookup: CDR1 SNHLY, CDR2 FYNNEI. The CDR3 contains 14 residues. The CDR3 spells CASRRMTGAYEQYF. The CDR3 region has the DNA TGTGCCAGCAGGAGAATGACAGGAGCTTACGAGCAGTACTTC.

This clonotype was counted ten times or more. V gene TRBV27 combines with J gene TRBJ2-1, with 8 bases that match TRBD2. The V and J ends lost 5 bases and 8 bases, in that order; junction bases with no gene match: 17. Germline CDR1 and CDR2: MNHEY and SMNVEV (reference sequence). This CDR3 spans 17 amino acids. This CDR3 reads CASSVYLVSGRFYEQFF. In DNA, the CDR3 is TGTGCCAGCAGTGTATACTTGGTGAGCGGGAGATTCTATGAGCAGTTCTTC.

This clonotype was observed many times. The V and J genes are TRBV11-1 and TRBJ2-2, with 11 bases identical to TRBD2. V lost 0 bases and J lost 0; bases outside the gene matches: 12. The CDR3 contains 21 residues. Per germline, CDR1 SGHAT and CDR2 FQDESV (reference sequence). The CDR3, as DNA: TGTGCCAGCAGCTTAGCGGGCACGTTGGGACTAGCGGATGCGAACACCGGGGAGCTGTTTTTT. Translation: CASSLAGTLGLADANTGELFF.

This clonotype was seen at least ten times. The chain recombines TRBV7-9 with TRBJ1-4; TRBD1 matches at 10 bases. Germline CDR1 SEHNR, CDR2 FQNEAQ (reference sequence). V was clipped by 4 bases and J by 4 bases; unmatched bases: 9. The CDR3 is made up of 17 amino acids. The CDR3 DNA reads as TGTGCCAGCAGCTCAGGACAGGGGGGTGCCCGTAATGAAAAACTGTTTTTT. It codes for CASSSGQGGARNEKLFF.

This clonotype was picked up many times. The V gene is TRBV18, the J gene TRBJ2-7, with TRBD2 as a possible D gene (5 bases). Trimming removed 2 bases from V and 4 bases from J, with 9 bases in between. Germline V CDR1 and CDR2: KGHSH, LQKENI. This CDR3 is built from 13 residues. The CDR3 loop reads CASSPMGGYEQYF. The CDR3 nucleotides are TGTGCCAGCTCACCAATGGGCGGGTACGAGCAGTACTTC.

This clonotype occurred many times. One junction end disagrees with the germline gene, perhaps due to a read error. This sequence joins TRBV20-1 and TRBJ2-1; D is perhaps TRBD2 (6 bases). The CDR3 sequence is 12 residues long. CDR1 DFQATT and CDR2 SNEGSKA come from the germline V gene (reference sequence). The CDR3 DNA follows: TGCAGGGCTACAGCGGGTAACAATGAGCAGTTCTTC. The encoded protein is CRATAGNNEQFF.